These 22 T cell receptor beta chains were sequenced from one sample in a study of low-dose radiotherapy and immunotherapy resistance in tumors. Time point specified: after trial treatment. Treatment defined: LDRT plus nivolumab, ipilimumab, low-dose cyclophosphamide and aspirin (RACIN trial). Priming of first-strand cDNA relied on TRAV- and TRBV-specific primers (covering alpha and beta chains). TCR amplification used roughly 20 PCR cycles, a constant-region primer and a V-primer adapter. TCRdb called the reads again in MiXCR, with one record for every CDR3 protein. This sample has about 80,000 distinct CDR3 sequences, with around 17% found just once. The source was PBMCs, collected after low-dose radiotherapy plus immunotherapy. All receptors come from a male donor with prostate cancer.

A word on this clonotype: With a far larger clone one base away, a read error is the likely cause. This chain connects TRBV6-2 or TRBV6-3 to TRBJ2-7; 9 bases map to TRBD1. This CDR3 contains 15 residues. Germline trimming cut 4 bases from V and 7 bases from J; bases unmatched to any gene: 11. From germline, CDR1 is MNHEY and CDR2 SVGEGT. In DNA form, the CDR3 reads TGTGCCAGCAGTTCGGGACAGGGTTTTAACAATGAGCAGTACTTC. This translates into CASSSGQGFNNEQYF.

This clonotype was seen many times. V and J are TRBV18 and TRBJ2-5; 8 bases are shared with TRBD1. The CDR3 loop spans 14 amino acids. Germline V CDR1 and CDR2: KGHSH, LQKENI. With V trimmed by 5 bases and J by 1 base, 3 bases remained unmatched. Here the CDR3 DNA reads TGTGCCAGCTCAGATGGGACAGGCCAAGAGACCCAGTACTTC. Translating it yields CASSDGTGQETQYF.

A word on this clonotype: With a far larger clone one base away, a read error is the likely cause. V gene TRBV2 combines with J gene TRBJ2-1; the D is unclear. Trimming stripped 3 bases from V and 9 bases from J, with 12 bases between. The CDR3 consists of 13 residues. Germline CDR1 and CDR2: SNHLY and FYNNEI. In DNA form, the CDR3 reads TGTGCCAGCAGTGATCATCTCTTGGGTGAGCAGTTCTTC. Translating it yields CASSDHLLGEQFF.

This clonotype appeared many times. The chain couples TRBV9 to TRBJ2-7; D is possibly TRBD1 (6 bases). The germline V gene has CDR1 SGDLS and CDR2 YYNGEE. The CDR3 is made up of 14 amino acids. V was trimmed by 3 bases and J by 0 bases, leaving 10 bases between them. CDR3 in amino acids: CASSATGSSYEQYF. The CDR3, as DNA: TGTGCCAGCAGCGCGACAGGTAGCTCCTACGAGCAGTACTTC. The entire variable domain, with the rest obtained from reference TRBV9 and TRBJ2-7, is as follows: DSGVTQTPKHLITATGQRVTLRCSPRSGDLSVYWYQQSLDQGLQFLIQYYNGEERAKGNILERFSAQQFPDLHSELNLSSLELGDSALYFCASSATGSSYEQYFGPGTRLTVT.

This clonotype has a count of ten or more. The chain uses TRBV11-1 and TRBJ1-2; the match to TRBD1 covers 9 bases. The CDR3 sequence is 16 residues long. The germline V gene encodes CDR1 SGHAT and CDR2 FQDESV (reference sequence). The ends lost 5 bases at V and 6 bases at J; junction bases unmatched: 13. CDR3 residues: CASSHPRGQGFDGYTF. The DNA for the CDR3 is TGTGCCAGCAGCCATCCTAGAGGACAGGGGTTTGATGGCTACACCTTC.

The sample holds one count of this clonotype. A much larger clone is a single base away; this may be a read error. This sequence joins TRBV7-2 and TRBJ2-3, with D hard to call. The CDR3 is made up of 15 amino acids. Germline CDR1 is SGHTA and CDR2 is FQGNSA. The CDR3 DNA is TGTGCCGGCAGCGACCACATAGCTACTTCCCGCCCGCAGTATTTT. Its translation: CAGSDHIATSRPQYF.

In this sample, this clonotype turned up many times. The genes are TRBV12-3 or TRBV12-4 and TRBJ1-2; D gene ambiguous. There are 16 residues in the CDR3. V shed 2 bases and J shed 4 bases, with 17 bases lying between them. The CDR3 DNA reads TGTGCCAGCAGTTTAACAGCGAGCCTCACTATCTATGGCTACACCTTC. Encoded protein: CASSLTASLTIYGYTF.

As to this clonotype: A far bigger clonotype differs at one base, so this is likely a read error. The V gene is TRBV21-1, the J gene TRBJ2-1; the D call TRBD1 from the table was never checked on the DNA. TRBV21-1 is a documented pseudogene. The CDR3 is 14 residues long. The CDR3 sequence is CASSKSLPGYEQFF. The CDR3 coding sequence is TGTGCCAGCAGCAAATCACTCCCGGGGTACGAGCAGTTCTTC.

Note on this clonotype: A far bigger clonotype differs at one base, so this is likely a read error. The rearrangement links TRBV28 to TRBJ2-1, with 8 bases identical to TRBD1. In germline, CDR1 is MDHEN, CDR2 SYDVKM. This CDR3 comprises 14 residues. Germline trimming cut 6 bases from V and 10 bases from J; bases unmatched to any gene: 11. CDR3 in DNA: TGTGCCAGCAGGCTATACAGGGGGGCCTACGAGCAGTTCTTC. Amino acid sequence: CASRLYRGAYEQFF.

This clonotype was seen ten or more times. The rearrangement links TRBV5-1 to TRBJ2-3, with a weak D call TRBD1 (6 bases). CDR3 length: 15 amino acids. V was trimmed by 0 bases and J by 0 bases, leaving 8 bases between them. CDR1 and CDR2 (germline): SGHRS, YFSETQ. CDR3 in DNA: TGCGCCAGCAGCTTGGGGGGGCACAGCACAGATACGCAGTATTTT. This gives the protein CASSLGGHSTDTQYF. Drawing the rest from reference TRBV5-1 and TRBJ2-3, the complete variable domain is KAGVTQTPRYLIKTRGQQVTLSCSPISGHRSVSWYQQTPGQGLQFLFEYFSETQRNKGNFPGRFSGRQFSNSRSEMNVSTLELGDSALYLCASSLGGHSTDTQYFGPGTRLTVL.

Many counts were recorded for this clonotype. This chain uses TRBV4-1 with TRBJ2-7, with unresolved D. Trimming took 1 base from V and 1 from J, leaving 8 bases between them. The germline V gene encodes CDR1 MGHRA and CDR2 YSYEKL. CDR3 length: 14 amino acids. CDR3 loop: CASSQAEQSYEQYF. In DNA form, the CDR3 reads TGCGCCAGCAGCCAAGCTGAACAGTCCTACGAGCAGTACTTC.

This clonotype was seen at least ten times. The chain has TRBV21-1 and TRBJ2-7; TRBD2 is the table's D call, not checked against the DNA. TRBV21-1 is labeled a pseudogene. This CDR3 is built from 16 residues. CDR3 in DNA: TGTGCCAGCAGCAAAATGAAGGGAGGTCTCCCAGGTGGGCAGTACTTC. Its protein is CASSKMKGGLPGGQYF.

The CDR3 loop reads CASSQTRVSPLHF. As DNA, the CDR3 is TGTGCCAGCAGCCAAACCAGGGTTTCACCCCTCCACTTT. This rearrangement joins TRBV3-1 to TRBJ1-6; the D gene is possibly TRBD1 (5 bases). Looked up from germline, CDR1 is LGHDT and CDR2 is YNNKEL (reference sequence). With 2 bases removed from V and 9 bases from J, the gap between germline ends came to 8 bases. The CDR3 is 13 amino acids.

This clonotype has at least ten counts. CDR3 bases: TGTGCCAGCAGTTTACGGGGGGTCTCCTACAATGAGCAGTTCTTC. It yields the protein CASSLRGVSYNEQFF. This chain links TRBV27 with TRBJ2-1, with 7 bases fitting TRBD2. Trimming removed 2 bases from V and 0 bases from J; junction bases left unmatched: 1. The germline gives CDR1 MNHEY, CDR2 SMNVEV (reference sequence). The length of the CDR3 is 15 residues.

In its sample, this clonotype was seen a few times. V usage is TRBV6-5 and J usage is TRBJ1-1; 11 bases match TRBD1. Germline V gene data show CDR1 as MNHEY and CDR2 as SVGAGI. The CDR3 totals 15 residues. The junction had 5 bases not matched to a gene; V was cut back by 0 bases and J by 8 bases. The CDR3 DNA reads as TGTGCCAGCAGTTACTCAACCGGGACAGGGGGGGAAGCTTTCTTT. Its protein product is CASSYSTGTGGEAFF.

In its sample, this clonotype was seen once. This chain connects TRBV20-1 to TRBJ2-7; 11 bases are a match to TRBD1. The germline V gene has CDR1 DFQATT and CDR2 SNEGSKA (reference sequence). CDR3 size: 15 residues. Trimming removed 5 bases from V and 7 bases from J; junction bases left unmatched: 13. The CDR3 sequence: CSAATGTGGSREQYF. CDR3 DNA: TGCAGTGCTGCGACCGGGACAGGGGGTTCTAGGGAGCAGTACTTC.

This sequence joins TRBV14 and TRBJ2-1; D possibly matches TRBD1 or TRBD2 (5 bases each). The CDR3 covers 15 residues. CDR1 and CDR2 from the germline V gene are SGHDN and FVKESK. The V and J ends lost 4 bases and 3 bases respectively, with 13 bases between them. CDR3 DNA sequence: TGTGCCAGCAGCCCGGGACCCACCTTCTACAATGAGCAGTTCTTC. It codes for CASSPGPTFYNEQFF. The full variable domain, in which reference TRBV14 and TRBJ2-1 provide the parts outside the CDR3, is EAGVTQFPSHSVIEKGQTVTLRCDPISGHDNLYWYRRVMGKEIKFLLHFVKESKQDESGMPNNRFLAERTGGTYSTLKVQPAELEDSGVYFCASSPGPTFYNEQFFGPGTRLTVL.

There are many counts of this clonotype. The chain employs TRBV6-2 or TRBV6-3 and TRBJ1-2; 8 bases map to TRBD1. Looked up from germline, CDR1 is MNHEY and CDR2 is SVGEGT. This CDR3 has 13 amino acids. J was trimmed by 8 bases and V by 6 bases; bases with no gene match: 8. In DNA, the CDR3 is TGTGCCAGCAGGCAGACAGGGGTTGAAGGCTACACCTTC. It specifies CASRQTGVEGYTF.

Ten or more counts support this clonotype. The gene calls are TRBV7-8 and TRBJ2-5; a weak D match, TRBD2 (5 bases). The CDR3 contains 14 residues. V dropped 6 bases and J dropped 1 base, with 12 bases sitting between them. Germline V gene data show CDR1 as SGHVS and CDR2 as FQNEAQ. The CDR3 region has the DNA TGTGCCAGCAGTACGAGCGGAGTCCAAGAGACCCAGTACTTC. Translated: CASSTSGVQETQYF.

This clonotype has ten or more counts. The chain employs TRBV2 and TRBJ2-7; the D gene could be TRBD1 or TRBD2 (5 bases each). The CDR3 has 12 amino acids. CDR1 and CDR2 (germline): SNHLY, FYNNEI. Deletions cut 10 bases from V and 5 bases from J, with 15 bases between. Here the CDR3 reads CATGPERHEQYF. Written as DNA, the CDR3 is TGTGCCACGGGACCGGAGCGCCACGAGCAGTACTTC.

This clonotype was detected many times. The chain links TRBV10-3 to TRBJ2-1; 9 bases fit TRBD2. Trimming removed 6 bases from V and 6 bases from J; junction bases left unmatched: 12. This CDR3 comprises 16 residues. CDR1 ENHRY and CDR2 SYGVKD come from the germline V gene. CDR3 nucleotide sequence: TGTGCCATCAGCCCGCTTTTAGCGGGAGATACCAATGAGCAGTTCTTC. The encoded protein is CAISPLLAGDTNEQFF.

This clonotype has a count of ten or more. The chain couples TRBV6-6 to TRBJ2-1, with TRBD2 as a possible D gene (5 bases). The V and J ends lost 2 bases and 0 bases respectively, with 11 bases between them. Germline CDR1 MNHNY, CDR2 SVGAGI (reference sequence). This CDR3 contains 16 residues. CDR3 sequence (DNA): TGTGCCAGCAGTTACGAGCGGCCGACCTCCTACAATGAGCAGTTCTTC. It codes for CASSYERPTSYNEQFF.